This T cell receptor (beta chain) was retrieved from a study of T cells in Graves' hyperthyroidism and ophthalmopathy. Exclusion of patients followed from uncontrolled infection, other autoimmune disease, pregnancy or lactation. From roughly 9.2 ml of fresh peripheral blood, PBMCs were isolated. RNA transcripts provided the source from which TCR beta CDR3 regions were amplified. Researchers ran a first-round RT-PCR on the TCR CDR3 using the HTBI primer set. MiXCR, applied by TCRdb to the multiplex PCR reads, yields one record per CDR3 protein. The profile shows approximately 400,000 distinct CDR3 sequences, roughly 12% of them singletons. Trimming stripped 3 bases from V and 9 bases from J, with 16 bases between. This CDR3 region has 14 residues. Germline CDR1 is SGHDT and CDR2 is YYEEEE. This clonotype was counted many times.

The TCR sequence derives from a man younger than 45 with Graves' hyperthyroidism that later progressed to Graves' ophthalmopathy. The source material was blood. The chain links TRBV5-6 to TRBJ1-5; a weak D match, TRBD1 (5 bases). The CDR3 reads CASSSGRDSWPQHF. CDR3 in DNA: TGTGCCAGCAGCTCTGGACGGGACTCTTGGCCCCAGCATTTT.